The entry below describes one T cell receptor (beta chain). Antigen specificity is unknown. This record belongs to a study of response to subunit inactivated influenza vaccine. Study-level results: Researchers suggested that each seasonal influenza vaccination recruits few new T cells.

TCRdb reprocessed the RT-PCR reads via MiXCR and lists one record per CDR3 protein. The table lists around 580,000 distinct CDR3 sequences, 12% of them singletons. Germline CDR1 and CDR2: MNHEY and SVGEGT. The CDR3 loop spans 16 amino acids. V was shortened by 7 bases and J by 0 bases, with 16 bases between the two germline ends. This sequence was found in a man aged 45-65 years who received an inactivated influenza vaccine. The chain combines TRBV6-2 or TRBV6-3 with TRBJ2-1, with D perhaps matching TRBD1 or TRBD2 (5 bases each). Sequenced here: PBMCs from blood, sampled on the day of vaccination. The CDR3 loop reads CASIGHGGSSYNEQFF. The DNA for the CDR3 is TGTGCCAGCATCGGACATGGGGGAAGCTCCTACAATGAGCAGTTCTTC.